This record covers a single TCR beta chain. Random hexamers served to reverse transcribe roughly 0.5 to 1 ug RNA. Each CDR3 protein is one row after TCRdb ran MiXCR on the immunoSEQ multiplex PCR reads. The table shows some 130,000 distinct CDR3 sequences, with roughly 76% occurring only once. The germline gives CDR1 LNHDA, CDR2 SQIVND (reference sequence). The CDR3 totals 15 residues. Trimming at V came to 4 bases and at J to 10 bases, leaving 9 bases not matched to a gene. The data were taken from a study of CD8 T cells in Susac syndrome. This chain links TRBV19 with TRBJ1-6; 8 bases agree with TRBD1. The sequenced sample was CD8+ T cells from PBMCs. The origin of this receptor is a human donor with multiple sclerosis. CDR3 sequence: CASSNQGAHFSPLHF. The CDR3 coding sequence is TGTGCCAGTAGTAATCAGGGGGCACATTTCTCACCCCTCCACTTT.